Listed below are T cell receptor beta chains from one sample, sequenced in a study of shared clonotypes between healthy human individuals. The table came from immunoSEQ multiplex PCR; TCRdb's copy has only in-frame clones and leaves some out. The data show some 2,000,000 clones, with roughly 94% seen just once and under 0.15% held by the top ten. The sample taken for sequencing was naive CD4+ T cells sorted from blood. The receptors shown here come from a man between 18 and 35 years old in good health. CDR3s include the opening cysteine and the closing phenylalanine or tryptophan. Fields, in order: CDR3 protein, CDR3 DNA, J gene, D gene, V gene, clone size. The D gene is left open where the match is weak. Only part of the rows carry a size: once, few, many, or a class if the clone is expanded.

CDR3: CASSLGGGASTDTQYF; DNA: TGTGCCAGCAGCTTAGGAGGGGGGGCTAGCACAGATACGCAGTATTTT; J: TRBJ2-3; D: NA; V: TRBV7-9; size: NA
CDR3: CASSHLGYTF; DNA: TGCGCCAGCAGCCATTTGGGCTACACCTTC; J: TRBJ1-2; D: NA; V: TRBV5-1; size: once
CDR3: CASSLRFAGYSYEQYF; DNA: TGTGCCAGCAGTTTAAGGTTTGCGGGGTACTCCTACGAGCAGTACTTC; J: TRBJ2-7; D: NA; V: TRBV27; size: NA
CDR3: CAWSVLAGGGETQYF; DNA: TGTGCCTGGAGTGTACTAGCGGGAGGAGGGGAGACCCAGTACTTC; J: TRBJ2-5; D: TRBD2; V: TRBV30; size: NA
CDR3: CASSSRGSGASYEQYF; DNA: TGTGCCAGTAGTTCCCGAGGGAGCGGGGCCTCCTACGAGCAGTACTTC; J: TRBJ2-7; D: TRBD2; V: TRBV19; size: NA
CDR3: CASSLLGMNTEAFF; DNA: TGTGCCAGCAGTTTACTAGGGATGAACACTGAAGCTTTCTTT; J: TRBJ1-1; D: NA; V: TRBV28; size: NA
CDR3: CASSLMDTEAFF; DNA: TGTGCTAGCAGCTTAATGGACACTGAAGCTTTCTTT; J: TRBJ1-1; D: NA; V: TRBV7-7; size: NA
CDR3: CATGRGGKADTQYF; DNA: TGTGCCACCGGACGGGGCGGGAAGGCAGATACGCAGTATTTT; J: TRBJ2-3; D: NA; V: TRBV7-9; size: once
CDR3: CASSLGGTGAYGYTF; DNA: TGCGCCAGCAGCTTGGGCGGGACAGGGGCATATGGCTACACCTTC; J: TRBJ1-2; D: TRBD1; V: TRBV5-1; size: NA
CDR3: CASSLTTGTGTSGYEQYF; DNA: TGCGCCAGCAGCTTGACCACCGGGACAGGGACCTCCGGCTACGAGCAGTACTTC; J: TRBJ2-7; D: TRBD1; V: TRBV5-1; size: NA
CDR3: CASSRDRAVETQYF; DNA: TGCGCCAGCAGCAGGGACAGGGCGGTGGAGACCCAGTACTTC; J: TRBJ2-5; D: TRBD1; V: TRBV5-1; size: NA
CDR3: CASSSNPSSYEQYF; DNA: TGCGCCAGCAGCTCGAACCCGAGCTCCTACGAGCAGTACTTC; J: TRBJ2-7; D: NA; V: TRBV5-1; size: NA
CDR3: CASSTQTPNYGYTF; DNA: TGTGCCAGCAGTACCCAGACACCCAACTATGGCTACACCTTC; J: TRBJ1-2; D: NA; V: TRBV2; size: NA
CDR3: CASRKEAVLAGGTDTQYF; DNA: TGTGCCAGCAGAAAGGAAGCCGTCTTAGCGGGAGGCACAGATACGCAGTATTTT; J: TRBJ2-3; D: TRBD2; V: TRBV2; size: NA
CDR3: CASSPRAGQLQHF; DNA: TGTGCCAGCAGCCCCCGGGCAGGGCAACTCCAGCATTTT; J: TRBJ1-5; D: NA; V: TRBV7-8; size: NA
CDR3: CASSLSGLAVLQWFF; DNA: TGCGCCAGCAGCTTGTCCGGACTAGCGGTCTTACAATGGTTCTTC; J: TRBJ2-1; D: TRBD2; V: TRBV5-1; size: NA
CDR3: CASSVVPLPGHGTDTQYF; DNA: TGTGCCAGCAGCGTAGTTCCTCTCCCAGGGCATGGGACAGATACGCAGTATTTT; J: TRBJ2-3; D: NA; V: TRBV9; size: NA
CDR3: CASSLGDRGLYEQYF; DNA: TGTGCCAGCAGCTTAGGGGACAGGGGCCTCTACGAGCAGTACTTC; J: TRBJ2-7; D: TRBD1; V: TRBV7-2; size: NA
CDR3: CAWSVAPSYEQYF; DNA: TGTGCCTGGAGTGTTGCGCCGTCCTACGAGCAGTACTTC; J: TRBJ2-7; D: NA; V: TRBV30; size: NA
CDR3: CASSSWTSAGELFF; DNA: TGTGCCAGCAGCTCCTGGACTAGCGCCGGGGAGCTGTTTTTT; J: TRBJ2-2; D: TRBD2; V: TRBV11-3; size: NA
CDR3: CASSLDGLSGANVLTF; DNA: TGCGCCAGCAGCTTGGACGGGCTCTCTGGGGCCAACGTCCTGACTTTC; J: TRBJ2-6; D: NA; V: TRBV5-1; size: NA
CDR3: CASSLGGTQYF; DNA: TGTGCCAGCAGCTTAGGTGGAACGCAGTATTTT; J: TRBJ2-3; D: NA; V: TRBV7-2; size: many
CDR3: CASHRARGNTIYF; DNA: TGTGCCTCCCACAGGGCCAGGGGAAACACCATATATTTT; J: TRBJ1-3; D: NA; V: TRBV30; size: NA
CDR3: CAIQGGAGIPLHF; DNA: TGTGCCATCCAGGGGGGCGCGGGGATACCCCTCCACTTT; J: TRBJ1-6; D: TRBD1; V: TRBV28; size: NA
CDR3: CASSLRQGGNIQYF; DNA: TGTGCCAGCAGCTTAAGGCAGGGAGGAAACATTCAGTACTTC; J: TRBJ2-4; D: NA; V: TRBV7-2; size: once
CDR3: CASSWGPGYEQYF; DNA: TGTGCCAGCAGCTGGGGGCCCGGCTACGAGCAGTACTTC; J: TRBJ2-7; D: NA; V: TRBV5-4; size: NA
CDR3: CASSPASASTDTQYF; DNA: TGTGCCAGCTCGCCCGCTAGCGCTAGCACAGATACGCAGTATTTT; J: TRBJ2-3; D: NA; V: TRBV18; size: NA
CDR3: CASGGSGKSTDTQYF; DNA: TGTGCTAGTGGTGGTAGCGGGAAAAGCACAGATACGCAGTATTTT; J: TRBJ2-3; D: TRBD2; V: TRBV12-5; size: NA
CDR3: CASSIGGNSRDTQYF; DNA: TGTGCCAGTAGTATAGGCGGGAATAGCAGAGATACGCAGTATTTT; J: TRBJ2-3; D: NA; V: TRBV19; size: NA
CDR3: CASSEYWRLTDTQYF; DNA: TGTGCCAGCAGTGAATATTGGCGGCTCACAGATACGCAGTATTTT; J: TRBJ2-3; D: NA; V: TRBV6-1; size: NA
CDR3: CASSPQGLADTQYF; DNA: TGTGCCAGCTCACCACAGGGGTTAGCAGATACGCAGTATTTT; J: TRBJ2-3; D: NA; V: TRBV18; size: NA
CDR3: CASSLTETYNEQFF; DNA: TGTGCCAGCAGTTTAACGGAAACCTACAATGAGCAGTTCTTC; J: TRBJ2-1; D: NA; V: TRBV6-4; size: NA
CDR3: CASSADSWTVYGYTF; DNA: TGTGCCAGCAGCGCGGACAGTTGGACCGTTTATGGCTACACCTTC; J: TRBJ1-2; D: NA; V: TRBV5-5; size: NA
CDR3: CASSGQPNTEAFF; DNA: TGTGCCAGCAGTGGACAGCCGAACACTGAAGCTTTCTTT; J: TRBJ1-1; D: NA; V: TRBV7-3; size: NA